This T cell receptor (beta chain) was retrieved from a study of T cell responses to AZD1222 COVID-19 vaccine (dated by TCRdb to 2020 to 2023). In the study overall: TCR sequencing covered 230 or so trial participants: 200 to 210 given two doses of AZD1222 and 26 given two doses of MenACWY control vaccine. Enrollment into the trials was organized by age into subgroups of 18-55, 56-69 and 70-plus years, and those subgroups contained roughly 160, 29 and 62 TCR-sequenced participants, respectively.

This clone was detected a few times. Its antigen is not yet known. No much larger clonotype is one base removed from it; base qualities were not supplied. The CDR3 regions of human TCRbeta chains were analyzed by immunosequencing. In the source study's methods: TCRs in the repertoires were matched against a reference library of SARS-CoV-2-specific TCRs that had been generated with the MIRA antigen-specificity platform. Breadth was defined as the fraction of unique TCRs that were SARS-CoV-2-associated. Depth was defined as the fraction of total T cells that were SARS-CoV-2-associated. Using the MIRA data, each spike-specific TCR was assigned both to the spike region to which the TCR was reactive and to a CD4 or CD8 class. Log10-transformed breadth and depth values were compared by one-way ANOVA with Sidak's multiple comparisons tests. TCRdb's version of the immuneACCESS table is confined to in-frame rearrangements and falls short of the full clone set. An unresolved V gene accounts for under half of the shortfall where checked; the remainder is of unknown origin. V, J and clone size are those of that table, while D and trimming were read from the DNA. The sample profile shows 150,000 or so clones; approximately 90% of them were found once. Together, the top ten hold approximately 1.5% of the sample.

Reading the label with the study, this specimen's time point is: about 28 days (+/-7) after the second vaccine dose. AZD1222 recipients whose second dose came at about 4 weeks and those whose second dose came at about 12 weeks were combined into one group, since spike-specific TCR depth and breadth did not differ between the two schedules. Samples from vaccinated people were obtained from the UK trials COV001 and COV002, which included a single-blind randomized controlled phase 2/3 trial of AZD1222 (ChAdOx1 nCoV-19) in healthy adults. For TCRbeta chain sequencing, PBMC samples were collected from trial participants at day 0 and at day 28 after the second dose. Study-wide findings and limitations: Because no samples from the day 14 peak response were available, repertoires could be characterized only after the peak T cell response. Epitopes outside the regions mutated in the B.1.351 and B.1.1.7 variants were reportedly recognized by nearly half of the unique spike-specific TCRs. After two AZD1222 doses, spike-specific TCR breadth and depth were significantly higher than at day 0 and than in MenACWY recipients. Participants were mostly white British, with more females than males. The authors suggested clonal diversity may have been underestimated. The 56-69-year group was small, and its depth increase did not reach significance, likely because of low power. Conclusions about previously exposed vaccinees are limited because only 6 or 7 AZD1222 recipients were SARS-CoV-2 seropositive at baseline. Vaccine-associated CD4 TCRs spanned the whole spike protein, with dominant responses in regions 160-218 and 743-854.

CDR1 and CDR2 are drawn from the germline V gene: SGHRS, YFSETQ. Between the V and J ends, shortened by 2 bases and 0 bases respectively, the junction contains 12 bases. Reading from cysteine to phenylalanine, the CDR3 counts 16 amino acids. Of all the DNA, just the CDR3 is kept, 48 bases in frame from base 1. In this chain, TRBV5-1 is recombined with TRBJ1-3; TRBD1 might be the D gene, on 5 matching bases. The source of this sequence is an adult who received the AZD1222 COVID-19 vaccine. This specimen consisted of peripheral blood, obtained 28 days after the second AZD1222 dose. The CDR3 sequence is CASSFRTLSSGNTIYF. The DNA is TGCGCCAGCAGCTTTAGGACACTTAGCTCTGGAAACACCATATATTTT.